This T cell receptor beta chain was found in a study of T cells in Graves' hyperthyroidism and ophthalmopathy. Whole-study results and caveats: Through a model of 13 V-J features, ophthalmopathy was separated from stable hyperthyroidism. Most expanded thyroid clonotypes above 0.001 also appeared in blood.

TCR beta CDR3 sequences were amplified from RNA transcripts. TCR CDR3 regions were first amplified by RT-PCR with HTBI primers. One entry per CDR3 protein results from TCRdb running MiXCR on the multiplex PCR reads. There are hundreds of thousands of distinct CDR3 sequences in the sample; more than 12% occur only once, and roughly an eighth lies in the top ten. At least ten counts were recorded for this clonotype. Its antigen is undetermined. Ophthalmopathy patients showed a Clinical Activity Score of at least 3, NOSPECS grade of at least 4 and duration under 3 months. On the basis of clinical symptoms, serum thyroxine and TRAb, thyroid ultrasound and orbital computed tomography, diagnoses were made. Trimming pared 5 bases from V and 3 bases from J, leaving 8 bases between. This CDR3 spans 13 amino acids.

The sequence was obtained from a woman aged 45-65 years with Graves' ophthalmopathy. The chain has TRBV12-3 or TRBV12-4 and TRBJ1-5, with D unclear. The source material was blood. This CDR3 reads CASSAVANQPQHF. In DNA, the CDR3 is TGTGCCAGCAGTGCTGTGGCCAATCAGCCCCAGCATTTT.